This T cell receptor beta chain was sequenced in a study of blood T cell repertoires in COVID-19. About the research overall: Sources were T cells, B-cell-depleted T cells, or PBMCs; the material itself was cDNA or gDNA.

Trimming at V came to 0 bases and at J to 2 bases, leaving 5 bases not matched to a gene. This CDR3 region has 15 residues. Germline-derived CDR1 and CDR2 are SGHKS and YYEKEE (reference sequence). Original handling: Estimation of nucleated cell counts was performed using reference gene primer amplification. Clones were read by immunoSEQ multiplex PCR, and TCRdb kept only the in-frame ones, dropping some. V and J calls plus clone size are reproduced from that table; the DNA served to infer D and trimming. The sample consists of about 250,000 clones, 70% to 90% of them appearing once. It was during active infection that Seattle patients were enrolled and then longitudinally followed. This clone was observed a single time.

The TCR comes from a woman aged 25 to 39 with COVID-19, enrolled during active disease. The sequencing input was peripheral blood. V gene TRBV5-5 combines with J gene TRBJ2-7; 7 positions agree with TRBD2. CDR3 in DNA: TGTGCCAGCAGCTTGGATCAGGGACTACCCTACGAGCAGTACTTC. Its protein product is CASSLDQGLPYEQYF.